The sequence of this T cell receptor (beta chain) was determined in a study of graft-versus-host responses after intestinal transplantation. Study-wide results and caveats: Some GvH clones were seen earlier in gut or blood, suggesting intestinal origin. Allograft clonal ratios (graft-versus-host to host-versus-graft) were high in patients who had graft-donor T cell macrochimerism.

Processing of graft tissue released intraepithelial and lamina propria lymphocytes. To note about this clone: Antigen specificity is unknown.

Sequenced by immunoSEQ multiplex PCR; TCRdb stores in-frame clones only, minus some. The profile shows about 990 clones, around three quarters of them singletons. This specimen consisted of ileum tissue, obtained 7 days after intestinal transplantation. The TCR comes from a human patient who received an intestinal transplant, so some T cells may come from the graft donor.

The CDR3 spells CASSFGTANTEAFF. The CDR3 DNA sequence: TGTGCCAGCAGCTTCGGGACGGCGAACACTGAAGCTTTCTTT. This chain links TRBV11-2 with TRBJ1-1, with D tentatively TRBD1 (5 bases). V was pared by 3 bases and J by 1 base, with 9 bases between. This CDR3 has 14 amino acids. CDR1 and CDR2 from the germline V gene are SGHAT and FQNNGV.